A selection of T cell receptor beta chains follows, all from one sample in a study of control samples from healthy donors and cancer patients. Using immunoSEQ multiplex PCR, the repertoire was profiled, and TCRdb retains in-frame clones only, with some absent. There are 65,000 to 95,000 clones in the sample; about 90% occur only once, and over 15% lies in the top ten. Sequencing was performed on blood. The receptors derive from a man aged 50-60 years in good health. Both conserved end residues are part of each CDR3. D genes are given only for firm matches. Not all rows give a size; the values are once, few, many and, for expanded clones, a class.

size: -; J: TRBJ1-5; V: TRBV6-6; D: -; CDR3: CASSYGGGTGSQPQHF; DNA: TGTGCCAGCAGTTACGGGGGGGGAACGGGGTCTCAGCCCCAGCATTTT
size: -; J: TRBJ2-3; V: TRBV5-1; D: -; CDR3: CASSLEPADTQYF; DNA: TGCGCCAGCAGCTTGGAACCCGCAGATACGCAGTATTTT
size: few; J: TRBJ1-5; V: TRBV6-6; D: TRBD1; CDR3: CASSRQGTHSNQPQHF; DNA: TGTGCCAGCAGTAGACAGGGTACCCATAGCAATCAGCCCCAGCATTTT
size: -; J: TRBJ1-2; V: TRBV9; D: TRBD1; CDR3: CASSVESTGGFYGYTF; DNA: TGTGCCAGCAGCGTAGAGAGTACAGGGGGGTTCTATGGCTACACCTTC
size: -; J: TRBJ2-4; V: TRBV19; D: TRBD2; CDR3: CASRKGLADENIQYF; DNA: TGTGCCAGTAGAAAGGGACTAGCGGATGAAAACATTCAGTACTTC
size: -; J: TRBJ2-1; V: TRBV14; D: -; CDR3: CASSQGWGPYNEQFF; DNA: TGTGCCAGCAGCCAAGGGTGGGGACCCTACAATGAGCAGTTCTTC
size: once; J: TRBJ2-5; V: TRBV27; D: TRBD1; CDR3: CASSSPDRGTQYF; DNA: TGTGCCAGCAGTTCACCGGACAGGGGGACCCAGTACTTC
size: once; J: TRBJ2-3; V: TRBV6-6; D: -; CDR3: CATRDFSTDTQYF; DNA: TGTGCCACTCGGGACTTCAGCACAGATACGCAGTATTTT
size: -; J: TRBJ1-3; V: TRBV20-1; D: -; CDR3: CSASWQSSGNTIYF; DNA: TGCAGTGCTAGTTGGCAGAGCTCTGGAAACACCATATATTTT
size: -; J: TRBJ1-1; V: TRBV10-3; D: -; CDR3: CAIRTDGNTEAFF; DNA: TGTGCCATCAGGACGGACGGGAACACTGAAGCTTTCTTT
size: once; J: TRBJ1-3; V: TRBV5-1; D: -; CDR3: CASSLGVPSSGNTIYF; DNA: TGCGCCAGCAGCTTGGGAGTCCCCAGCTCTGGAAACACCATATATTTT
size: -; J: TRBJ2-1; V: TRBV2; D: TRBD2; CDR3: CASSDRAGGRDEQFF; DNA: TGTGCCAGCAGTGACCGAGCGGGGGGCCGAGATGAGCAGTTCTTC
size: -; J: TRBJ2-7; V: TRBV7-6; D: -; CDR3: CASSLGGGLLGEQYF; DNA: TGTGCCAGCAGCTTAGGGGGGGGCCTCTTAGGGGAGCAGTACTTC
size: -; J: TRBJ2-1; V: TRBV11-3; D: TRBD2; CDR3: CASSPTLAGYNEQFF; DNA: TGTGCCAGCAGCCCCACCCTAGCGGGGTACAATGAGCAGTTCTTC
size: -; J: TRBJ1-1; V: TRBV12-3/TRBV12-4; D: -; CDR3: CASRGRSKQRAFF; DNA: TGTGCCAGCAGGGGGAGGTCGAAGCAGCGGGCTTTCTTT
size: -; J: TRBJ1-1; V: TRBV25-1; D: TRBD1; CDR3: CASSEYETGRNTEAFF; DNA: TGTGCCAGCAGTGAATATGAGACAGGGCGGAACACTGAAGCTTTCTTT
size: -; J: TRBJ1-5; V: TRBV19; D: -; CDR3: CASSKGGAGLRAQHF; DNA: TGTGCCAGTAGTAAGGGGGGGGCAGGACTTAGAGCCCAGCATTTT
size: -; J: TRBJ2-5; V: TRBV6-2/TRBV6-3; D: TRBD2; CDR3: CASSYTGLDRETQYF; DNA: TGTGCCAGCAGTTACACAGGACTAGACCGGGAGACCCAGTACTTC
size: once; J: TRBJ1-2; V: TRBV10-3; D: -; CDR3: CATKGGVEGYTF; DNA: TGTGCCACCAAGGGGGGGGTGGAAGGCTACACCTTC
size: -; J: TRBJ2-3; V: TRBV5-1; D: TRBD2; CDR3: CASRRLAGPTDTQYF; DNA: TGCGCCAGCAGAAGGTTAGCGGGACCCACAGATACGCAGTATTTT
size: -; J: TRBJ1-2; V: TRBV12-5; D: -; CDR3: CASGWGLSYGYTF; DNA: TGTGCTAGTGGTTGGGGCCTGTCCTATGGCTACACCTTC
size: few; J: TRBJ1-5; V: TRBV10-3; D: -; CDR3: CAISAEGGQPQHF; DNA: TGTGCCATCAGCGCAGAGGGGGGGCAGCCCCAGCATTTT
size: -; J: TRBJ2-1; V: TRBV11-1; D: -; CDR3: CATQGFKVGDEQFF; DNA: TGTGCCACACAGGGTTTTAAAGTGGGCGATGAGCAGTTCTTC
size: -; J: TRBJ1-1; V: TRBV11-3; D: -; CDR3: CASSLGLGGLLGTFF; DNA: TGTGCCAGCAGCTTAGGTCTAGGGGGTCTTCTCGGGACTTTCTTT
size: -; J: TRBJ1-6; V: TRBV19; D: TRBD1; CDR3: CASNKDRNNSPLHF; DNA: TGTGCCAGTAATAAGGACAGGAATAATTCACCCCTCCACTTT
size: -; J: TRBJ1-4; V: TRBV9; D: -; CDR3: CASSRGSVPNEKLFF; DNA: TGTGCCAGCAGCAGGGGGTCCGTGCCTAATGAAAAACTGTTTTTT
size: -; J: TRBJ1-6; V: TRBV6-5; D: TRBD1; CDR3: CASRRQGEGSPLHF; DNA: TGTGCCAGCAGGAGACAGGGCGAAGGTTCACCCCTCCACTTT
size: -; J: TRBJ1-1; V: TRBV2; D: -; CDR3: CASRRGGTEAFF; DNA: TGTGCCAGCCGTCGGGGGGGCACTGAAGCTTTCTTT
size: -; J: TRBJ1-2; V: TRBV19; D: -; CDR3: CASSIGDPADGYTF; DNA: TGTGCCAGTAGTATAGGCGACCCGGCAGATGGCTACACCTTC
size: -; J: TRBJ1-5; V: TRBV5-1; D: -; CDR3: CASSLDGGNQPQHF; DNA: TGCGCCAGCAGCTTGGACGGGGGCAATCAGCCCCAGCATTTT
size: -; J: TRBJ2-5; V: TRBV7-2; D: -; CDR3: CASSRGETQYF; DNA: TGTGCCAGCAGCCGGGGGGAGACCCAGTACTTC
size: -; J: TRBJ2-7; V: TRBV7-9; D: -; CDR3: CASSPGLISYEQYF; DNA: TGTGCCAGCAGCCCGGGACTTATCTCCTACGAGCAGTACTTC
size: few; J: TRBJ2-3; V: TRBV3-1/TRBV3-2; D: TRBD2; CDR3: CASSPQPASGPTDTQYF; DNA: TGTGCCAGCAGCCCCCAGCCGGCTAGCGGCCCCACAGATACGCAGTATTTT
size: few; J: TRBJ1-1; V: TRBV5-4; D: TRBD1; CDR3: CASRTGGLNTEAFF; DNA: TGTGCCAGCAGGACAGGGGGCTTGAACACTGAAGCTTTCTTT
size: -; J: TRBJ2-1; V: TRBV2; D: -; CDR3: CASSPADEQFF; DNA: TGTGCCAGCAGTCCCGCGGATGAGCAGTTCTTC
size: -; J: TRBJ2-2; V: TRBV2; D: -; CDR3: CASSFGPIGTGELFF; DNA: TGTGCCAGCAGTTTCGGACCCATCGGCACCGGGGAGCTGTTTTTT
size: -; J: TRBJ1-1; V: TRBV2; D: -; CDR3: CASGTYTEAFF; DNA: TGTGCCAGCGGAACATACACTGAAGCTTTCTTT
size: -; J: TRBJ2-3; V: TRBV6-4; D: TRBD2; CDR3: CASSSSSGGTDTQYF; DNA: TGTGCCAGCAGCTCCTCTAGCGGGGGCACAGATACGCAGTATTTT
size: -; J: TRBJ1-6; V: TRBV30; D: -; CDR3: CAWSAGGPSPLHF; DNA: TGTGCCTGGAGTGCCGGGGGGCCATCACCCCTCCACTTT
size: -; J: TRBJ1-4; V: TRBV24-1; D: -; CDR3: CATSDATGSNEKLFF; DNA: TGTGCCACCAGCGACGCGACAGGCTCTAATGAAAAACTGTTTTTT
size: few; J: TRBJ1-2; V: TRBV6-2/TRBV6-3; D: TRBD1; CDR3: CASSRTGGKDGYTF; DNA: TGTGCCAGCAGTCGGACAGGGGGCAAGGATGGCTACACCTTC
size: -; J: TRBJ2-1; V: TRBV6-5; D: TRBD2; CDR3: CASRRAGGPYNEQFF; DNA: TGTGCCAGCAGAAGAGCGGGGGGGCCCTACAATGAGCAGTTCTTC
size: once; J: TRBJ2-3; V: TRBV7-2; D: -; CDR3: CASSLAVDTQYF; DNA: TGTGCCAGCAGCTTAGCTGTGGATACGCAGTATTTT
size: -; J: TRBJ2-1; V: TRBV29-1; D: TRBD1; CDR3: CSVEGQALSYNEQFF; DNA: TGCAGCGTTGAGGGACAGGCACTTTCCTACAATGAGCAGTTCTTC
size: -; J: TRBJ2-1; V: TRBV15; D: -; CDR3: CATSIFPGHAEQFF; DNA: TGTGCCACCAGCATATTCCCGGGACACGCGGAGCAGTTCTTC
size: -; J: TRBJ1-4; V: TRBV28; D: TRBD1; CDR3: CASSLTGTNEKLFF; DNA: TGTGCCAGCAGTTTGACAGGGACTAATGAAAAACTGTTTTTT
size: -; J: TRBJ2-1; V: TRBV9; D: TRBD2; CDR3: CASSVSSSTSGGYNEQFF; DNA: TGTGCCAGCAGCGTATCCTCGTCGACTAGCGGGGGCTACAATGAGCAGTTCTTC
size: -; J: TRBJ2-5; V: TRBV2; D: -; CDR3: CASSEGAETQYF; DNA: TGTGCCAGCAGTGAGGGGGCAGAGACCCAGTACTTC
size: -; J: TRBJ2-5; V: TRBV12-1; D: -; CDR3: CASSPNRGKTQYF; DNA: TGTGCCAGCAGCCCGAACAGGGGTAAGACCCAGTACTTC
size: -; J: TRBJ1-4; V: TRBV19; D: -; CDR3: CASSITGTNEKLFF; DNA: TGTGCCAGTAGTATAACAGGGACTAATGAAAAACTGTTTTTT
size: -; J: TRBJ2-7; V: TRBV7-2; D: -; CDR3: CASSLKRSVAYEQYF; DNA: TGTGCCAGCAGCTTAAAACGCTCGGTAGCCTACGAGCAGTACTTC
size: -; J: TRBJ1-1; V: TRBV6-5; D: -; CDR3: CASSPITMNTEAFF; DNA: TGTGCCAGCAGTCCCATAACGATGAACACTGAAGCTTTCTTT
size: few; J: TRBJ1-6; V: TRBV27; D: TRBD1; CDR3: CASRQQGVNSPLHF; DNA: TGTGCCAGCAGGCAACAGGGGGTTAATTCACCCCTCCACTTT
size: -; J: TRBJ2-3; V: TRBV15; D: TRBD2; CDR3: CATSLGTSGTDTQYF; DNA: TGTGCCACCAGCCTTGGGACTAGCGGGACAGATACGCAGTATTTT
size: few; J: TRBJ2-2; V: TRBV7-7; D: TRBD2; CDR3: CALGGNQLQNTGELFF; DNA: TGTGCTTTGGGGGGGAATCAGCTCCAGAACACCGGGGAGCTGTTTTTT
size: -; J: TRBJ1-5; V: TRBV6-5; D: -; CDR3: CASRWGYNQPQHF; DNA: TGTGCCAGCAGATGGGGCTACAATCAGCCCCAGCATTTT
size: -; J: TRBJ2-1; V: TRBV9; D: -; CDR3: CASSVGQYNEQFF; DNA: TGTGCCAGCAGCGTAGGACAATACAATGAGCAGTTCTTC
size: -; J: TRBJ1-2; V: TRBV3-1/TRBV3-2; D: -; CDR3: CASSLRQEENYGYTF; DNA: TGTGCCAGCAGCCTCCGACAGGAAGAGAACTATGGCTACACCTTC